A single T cell receptor (beta chain) is shown here with its context. This specimen comes from a study of blood T cell repertoires in COVID-19. Study-level information: The samples span acute and convalescent COVID-19 from the United States, Italy and Spain. In each case, the material was cDNA or gDNA derived from T cells, B-cell-depleted T cells, or PBMCs.

As originally analysed: Amplification of reference gene primers provided the estimated nucleated cell counts. Data came from immunoSEQ multiplex PCR; TCRdb stores just in-frame clones and leaves some out. Clonal size and the V and J genes are those of that table, whereas D and trimming came from the DNA. The sample consists of about 190,000 clones, 78% of them appearing once. Sequencing was performed on peripheral blood. The TCR comes from an elderly woman with active or convalescent COVID-19.

Here the CDR3 reads CASSLKQGSGRNTEAFF. In DNA form, the CDR3 reads TGTGCCAGCAGCTTGAAACAGGGGTCGGGGAGGAACACTGAAGCTTTCTTT. The chain links TRBV5-4 to TRBJ1-1; 7 nucleotides line up with TRBD1. J lost 1 base, V lost 1 base, and 10 bases had no gene match. CDR3 length equals 17 residues. Germline V gives CDR1 SGHNT, CDR2 YYREEE (reference sequence).